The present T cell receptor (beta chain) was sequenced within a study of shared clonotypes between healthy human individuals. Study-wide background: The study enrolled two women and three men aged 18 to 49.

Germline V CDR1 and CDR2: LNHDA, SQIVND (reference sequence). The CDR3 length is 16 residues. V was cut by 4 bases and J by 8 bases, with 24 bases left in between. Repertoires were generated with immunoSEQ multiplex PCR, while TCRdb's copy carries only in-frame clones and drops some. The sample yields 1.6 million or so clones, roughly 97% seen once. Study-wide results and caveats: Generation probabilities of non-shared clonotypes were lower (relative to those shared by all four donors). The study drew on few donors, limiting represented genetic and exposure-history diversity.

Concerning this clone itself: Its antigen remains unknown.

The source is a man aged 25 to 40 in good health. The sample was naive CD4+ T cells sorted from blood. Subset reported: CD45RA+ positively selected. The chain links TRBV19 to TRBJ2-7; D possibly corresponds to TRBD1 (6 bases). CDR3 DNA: TGTGCCAGTAGTACCGCGATTGGACAGATAAGAAGAAAGCAGTACTTC. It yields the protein CASSTAIGQIRRKQYF.